A single sample gave rise to the 5 T cell receptor beta chains below, sequenced in a study of long-term antiretroviral therapy in people with HIV. A v3.0 immunoSEQ assay was performed at survey level. The assay was immunoSEQ multiplex PCR, and TCRdb's table has in-frame clones only and misses some. This sample has about 38,000 clones, with roughly 80% found just once. The sample in question was unsorted PBMCs, obtained 1.5 years after starting antiretroviral therapy. Receptors were obtained from a man aged 18 to 30 with HIV.

The chain carries TRBV11-1 and TRBJ1-1; D might be TRBD1 (5 bases). This CDR3 region has 15 residues. V dropped 2 bases and J dropped 1 base, with 11 bases sitting between them. Germline V gene sequence: CDR1 SGHAT, CDR2 FQDESV (reference sequence). The CDR3 protein is CASSLLGTQNTEAFF. CDR3 DNA: TGTGCCAGCAGCTTATTAGGGACCCAGAACACTGAAGCTTTCTTT.

The rearrangement links TRBV29-1 to TRBJ2-7; D gene uncertain. V shed 2 bases and J shed 2 bases, with 13 bases lying between them. The germline V gene has CDR1 SQVTM and CDR2 ANQGSEA. The CDR3 has 14 amino acids. CDR3 in DNA: TGCAGCGTTGAAACGGATTCCCGGCCCTACGAGCAGTACTTC. Amino acid sequence: CSVETDSRPYEQYF.

V gene TRBV28 combines with J gene TRBJ2-7, with D perhaps matching TRBD1 (6 bases). Germline V lookup: CDR1 MDHEN, CDR2 SYDVKM. V was pared by 7 bases and J by 4 bases, with 14 bases between. CDR3 length: 13 amino acids. This CDR3 reads CASTGVVPYEQYF. CDR3 in DNA: TGTGCCAGCACAGGGGTAGTACCGTACGAGCAGTACTTC.

The chain carries TRBV5-8 and TRBJ2-2; D uncertain. Germline CDR1 and CDR2: SGHTS and YDEGEE. Trimming left V 0 bases short and J 5 bases short, with 11 bases between. The CDR3 totals 15 residues. DNA for the CDR3: TGTGCCAGCAGCTTGGCTCATGGAGCGACCGGGGAGCTGTTTTTT. Translated: CASSLAHGATGELFF.

The genes are TRBV14 and TRBJ2-1; D gene unclear. The V and J ends lost 2 bases and 2 bases respectively, with 16 bases between them. Germline V gives CDR1 SGHDN, CDR2 FVKESK. CDR3 length equals 17 residues. The CDR3 here is CASSQRAWSWAYNEQFF. CDR3 nucleotides: TGTGCCAGCAGCCAAAGAGCGTGGTCCTGGGCCTACAATGAGCAGTTCTTC. Full variable domain (remainder filled in from reference TRBV14 and TRBJ2-1): EAGVTQFPSHSVIEKGQTVTLRCDPISGHDNLYWYRRVMGKEIKFLLHFVKESKQDESGMPNNRFLAERTGGTYSTLKVQPAELEDSGVYFCASSQRAWSWAYNEQFFGPGTRLTVL.